This TCR beta chain was captured in a study of T cells in Graves' hyperthyroidism and ophthalmopathy. An absence of ophthalmopathy progression within 18 months meant stable Graves' hyperthyroidism. Authors of the study amplified TCR beta CDR3 regions from RNA transcripts. First-round RT-PCR with HTBI primers amplified the TCR CDR3 region. Each CDR3 protein gets one entry after TCRdb re-called the multiplex PCR reads with MiXCR. The sample lists fewer than 900,000 distinct CDR3 sequences, around 15% seen once, with 8.4% in the top ten. The germline V and J ends were trimmed by 0 bases and 7 bases, with 10 bases remaining between them. Germline assignment: CDR1 MGHRA and CDR2 YSYEKL. The CDR3 covers 14 residues. This clonotype was found many times.

The TCR comes from a man younger than 35 with Graves' hyperthyroidism. The sequenced sample consisted of blood. V is TRBV4-1 and J is TRBJ1-5; D is perhaps TRBD1 (6 bases). CDR3 bases: TGCGCCAGCAGCCAAGAAACAGGGCACCAGCCCCAGCATTTT. Residues: CASSQETGHQPQHF.